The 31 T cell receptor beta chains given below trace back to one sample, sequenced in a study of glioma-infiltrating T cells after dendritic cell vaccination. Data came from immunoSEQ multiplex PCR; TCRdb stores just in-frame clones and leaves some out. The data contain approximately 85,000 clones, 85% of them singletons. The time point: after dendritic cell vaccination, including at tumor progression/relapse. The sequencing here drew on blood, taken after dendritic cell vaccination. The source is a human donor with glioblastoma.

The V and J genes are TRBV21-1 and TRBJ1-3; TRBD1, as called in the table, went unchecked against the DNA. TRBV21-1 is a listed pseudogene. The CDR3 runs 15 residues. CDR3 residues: CASSSQKGPGNTIYF. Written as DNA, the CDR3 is TGTGCCAGCAGCTCGCAAAAGGGGCCTGGAAACACCATATATTTT.

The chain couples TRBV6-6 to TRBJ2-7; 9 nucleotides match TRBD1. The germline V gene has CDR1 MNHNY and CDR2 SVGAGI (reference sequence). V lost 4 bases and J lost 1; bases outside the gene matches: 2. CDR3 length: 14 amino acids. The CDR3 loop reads CASSSGQGSYEQYF. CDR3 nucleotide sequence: TGTGCCAGCAGTTCCGGACAGGGGTCCTACGAGCAGTACTTC.

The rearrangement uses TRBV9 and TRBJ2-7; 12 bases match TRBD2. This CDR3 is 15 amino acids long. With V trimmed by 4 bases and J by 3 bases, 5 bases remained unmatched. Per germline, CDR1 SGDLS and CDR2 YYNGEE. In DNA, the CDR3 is TGTGCCAGCAGCCCCCTAGCGGGGGGGCTCTACGAGCAGTACTTC. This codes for CASSPLAGGLYEQYF.

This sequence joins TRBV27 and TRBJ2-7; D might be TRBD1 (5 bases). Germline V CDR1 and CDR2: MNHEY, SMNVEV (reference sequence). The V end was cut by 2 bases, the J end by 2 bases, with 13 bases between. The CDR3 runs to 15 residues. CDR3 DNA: TGTGCCAGCAGTTTAGGGCAGGGTGATACCTACGAGCAGTACTTC. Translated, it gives CASSLGQGDTYEQYF.

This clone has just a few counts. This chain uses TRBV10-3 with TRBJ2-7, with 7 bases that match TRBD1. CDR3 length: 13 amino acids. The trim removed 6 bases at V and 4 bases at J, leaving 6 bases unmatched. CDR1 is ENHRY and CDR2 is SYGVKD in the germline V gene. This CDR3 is CAIRGDRAYEQYF. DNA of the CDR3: TGTGCCATCAGGGGTGACAGGGCTTACGAGCAGTACTTC.

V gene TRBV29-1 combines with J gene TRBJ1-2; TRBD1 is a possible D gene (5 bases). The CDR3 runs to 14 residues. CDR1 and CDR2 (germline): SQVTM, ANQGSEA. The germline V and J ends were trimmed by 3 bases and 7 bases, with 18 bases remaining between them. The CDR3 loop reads CSVESGGAISGYTF. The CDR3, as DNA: TGCAGCGTTGAGTCGGGCGGGGCCATCTCTGGCTACACCTTC. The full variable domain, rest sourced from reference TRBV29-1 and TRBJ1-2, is SAVISQKPSRDICQRGTSLTIQCQVDSQVTMMFWYRQQPGQSLTLIATANQGSEATYESGFVIDKFPISRPNLTFSTLTVSNMSPEDSSIYLCSVESGGAISGYTFGSGTRLTVV.

In nucleotides, the CDR3 is TGTGCCAGCAGCCCTCGGACAGGCAATCAGCCCCAGCATTTT. Translation: CASSPRTGNQPQHF. The genes are TRBV7-2 and TRBJ1-5; D may be TRBD1 (6 bases). The CDR3 spans 14 residues. Germline V gene lookup returns CDR1 SGHTA and CDR2 FQGNSA. Trimming cost V 5 bases and J 2 bases, with 10 bases left between them. The whole variable domain, filled in from reference TRBV7-2 and TRBJ1-5, reads GAGVSQSPSNKVTEKGKDVELRCDPISGHTALYWYRQSLGQGLEFLIYFQGNSAPDKSGLPSDRFSAERTGGSVSTLTIQRTQQEDSAVYLCASSPRTGNQPQHFGDGTRLSIL.

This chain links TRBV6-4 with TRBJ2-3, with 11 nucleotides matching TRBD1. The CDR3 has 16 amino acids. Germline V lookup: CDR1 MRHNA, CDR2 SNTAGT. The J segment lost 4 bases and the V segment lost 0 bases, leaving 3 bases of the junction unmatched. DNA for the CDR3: TGTGCCAGCAGTGACTCGTGGACAGGGGGCCCAGATACGCAGTATTTT. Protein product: CASSDSWTGGPDTQYF.

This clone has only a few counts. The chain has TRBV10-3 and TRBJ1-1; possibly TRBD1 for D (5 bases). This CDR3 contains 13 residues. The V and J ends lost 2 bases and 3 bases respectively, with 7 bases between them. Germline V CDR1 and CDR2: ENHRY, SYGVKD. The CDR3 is CAISEETDTEAFF. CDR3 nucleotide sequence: TGTGCCATCAGTGAGGAGACAGACACTGAAGCTTTCTTT.

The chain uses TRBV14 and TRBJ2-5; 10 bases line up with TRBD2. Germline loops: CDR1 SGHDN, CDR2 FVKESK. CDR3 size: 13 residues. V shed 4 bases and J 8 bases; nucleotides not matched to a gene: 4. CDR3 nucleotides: TGTGCCAGCAGCCCAGCGGGGGGGCAAACCCAGTACTTC. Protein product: CASSPAGGQTQYF.

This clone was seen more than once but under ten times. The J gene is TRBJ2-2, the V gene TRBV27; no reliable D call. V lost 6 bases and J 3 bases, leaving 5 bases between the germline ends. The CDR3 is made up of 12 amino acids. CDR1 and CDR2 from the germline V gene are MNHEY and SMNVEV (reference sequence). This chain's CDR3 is CASRLYTGELFF. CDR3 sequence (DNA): TGTGCCAGCAGACTATACACCGGGGAGCTGTTTTTT.

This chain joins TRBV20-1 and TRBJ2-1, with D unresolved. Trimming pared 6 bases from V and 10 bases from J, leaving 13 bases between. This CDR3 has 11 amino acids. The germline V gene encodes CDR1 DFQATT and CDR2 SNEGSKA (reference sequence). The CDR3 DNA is TGCAGTGCCTACCTGTTCAACGAGCAGTTCTTC. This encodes CSAYLFNEQFF.

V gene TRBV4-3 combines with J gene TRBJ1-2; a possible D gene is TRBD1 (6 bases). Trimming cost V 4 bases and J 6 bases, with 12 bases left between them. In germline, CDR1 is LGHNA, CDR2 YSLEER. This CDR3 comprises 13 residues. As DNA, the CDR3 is TGCGCCAGCAGCCCGTCAGGGGTACATGGCTACACCTTC. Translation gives CASSPSGVHGYTF.

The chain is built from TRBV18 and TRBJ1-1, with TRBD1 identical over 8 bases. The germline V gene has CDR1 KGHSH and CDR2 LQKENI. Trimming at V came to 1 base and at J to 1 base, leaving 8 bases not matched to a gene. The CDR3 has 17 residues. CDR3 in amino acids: CASSPLDRGGTNTEAFF. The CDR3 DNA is TGTGCCAGCTCACCACTCGACAGGGGTGGAACGAACACTGAAGCTTTCTTT.

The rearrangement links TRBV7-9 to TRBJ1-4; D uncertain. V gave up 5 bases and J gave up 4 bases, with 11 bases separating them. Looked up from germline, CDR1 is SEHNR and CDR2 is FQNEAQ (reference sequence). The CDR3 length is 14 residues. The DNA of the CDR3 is TGTGCCAGCAGCCCCGTTTCCTTTAATGAAAAACTGTTTTTT. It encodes CASSPVSFNEKLFF.

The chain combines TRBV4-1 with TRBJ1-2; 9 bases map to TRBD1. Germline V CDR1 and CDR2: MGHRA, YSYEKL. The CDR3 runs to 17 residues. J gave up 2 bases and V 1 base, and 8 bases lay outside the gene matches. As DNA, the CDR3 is TGCGCCAGCAGCCAAGGTTACAGGGGGCTGGAGAACTATGGCTACACCTTC. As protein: CASSQGYRGLENYGYTF.

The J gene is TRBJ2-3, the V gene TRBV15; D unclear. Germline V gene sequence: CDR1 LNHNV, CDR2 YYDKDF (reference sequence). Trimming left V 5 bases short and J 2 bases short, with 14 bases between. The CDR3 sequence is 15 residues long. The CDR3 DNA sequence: TGTGCCACCAGCCGCGGTCGAGGTGACACAGATACGCAGTATTTT. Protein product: CATSRGRGDTDTQYF.

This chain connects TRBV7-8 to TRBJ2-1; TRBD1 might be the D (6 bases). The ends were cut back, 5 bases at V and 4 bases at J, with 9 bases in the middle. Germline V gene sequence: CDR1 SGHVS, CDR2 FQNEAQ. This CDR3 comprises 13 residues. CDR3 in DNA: TGTGCCAGCAGCGCACAGGGATACAATGAGCAGTTCTTC. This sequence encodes CASSAQGYNEQFF.

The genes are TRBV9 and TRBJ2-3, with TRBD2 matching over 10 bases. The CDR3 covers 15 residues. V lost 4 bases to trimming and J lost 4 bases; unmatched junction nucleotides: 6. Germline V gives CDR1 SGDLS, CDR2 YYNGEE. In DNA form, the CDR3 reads TGTGCCAGCAGCCTAGCGGGAGTGCTTGCAGATACGCAGTATTTT. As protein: CASSLAGVLADTQYF.

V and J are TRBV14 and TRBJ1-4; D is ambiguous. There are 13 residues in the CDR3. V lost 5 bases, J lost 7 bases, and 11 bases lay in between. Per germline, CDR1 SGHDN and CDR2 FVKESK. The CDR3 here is CASSAPAGEKLFF. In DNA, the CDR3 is TGTGCCAGCAGCGCCCCGGCGGGTGAAAAACTGTTTTTT.

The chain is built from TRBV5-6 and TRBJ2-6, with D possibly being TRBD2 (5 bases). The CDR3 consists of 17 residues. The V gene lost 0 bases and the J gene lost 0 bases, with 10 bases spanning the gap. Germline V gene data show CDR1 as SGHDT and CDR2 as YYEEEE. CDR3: CASSLVRADSGANVLTF. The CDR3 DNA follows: TGTGCCAGCAGCTTGGTGCGGGCGGACTCTGGGGCCAACGTCCTGACTTTC.

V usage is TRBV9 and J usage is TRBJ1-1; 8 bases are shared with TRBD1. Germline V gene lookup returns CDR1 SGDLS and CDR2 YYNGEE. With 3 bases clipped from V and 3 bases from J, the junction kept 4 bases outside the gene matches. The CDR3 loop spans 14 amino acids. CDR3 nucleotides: TGTGCCAGCAGCGCTCAGGGGGCGGACACTGAAGCTTTCTTT. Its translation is CASSAQGADTEAFF.

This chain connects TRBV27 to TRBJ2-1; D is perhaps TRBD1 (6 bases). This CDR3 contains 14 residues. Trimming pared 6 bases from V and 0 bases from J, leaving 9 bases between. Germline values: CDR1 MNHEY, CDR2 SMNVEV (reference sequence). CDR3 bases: TGTGCCAGCAGAGGGGGAAGCTCCTACAATGAGCAGTTCTTC. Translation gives CASRGGSSYNEQFF.

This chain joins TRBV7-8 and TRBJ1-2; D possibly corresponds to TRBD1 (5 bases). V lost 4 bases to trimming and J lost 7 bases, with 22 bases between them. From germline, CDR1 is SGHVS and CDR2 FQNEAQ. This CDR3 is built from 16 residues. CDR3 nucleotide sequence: TGTGCCAGCAGCTCACACGGGGGGGGTAAGGGGACTGGCTACACCTTC. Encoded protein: CASSSHGGGKGTGYTF.

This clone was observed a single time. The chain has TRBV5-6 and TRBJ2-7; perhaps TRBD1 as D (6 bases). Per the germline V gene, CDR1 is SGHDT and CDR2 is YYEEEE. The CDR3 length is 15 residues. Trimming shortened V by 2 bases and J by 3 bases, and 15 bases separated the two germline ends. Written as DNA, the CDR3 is TGTGCCAGCAGCTTAAGGGGGATTAGAGGCTACGAGCAGTACTTC. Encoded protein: CASSLRGIRGYEQYF.

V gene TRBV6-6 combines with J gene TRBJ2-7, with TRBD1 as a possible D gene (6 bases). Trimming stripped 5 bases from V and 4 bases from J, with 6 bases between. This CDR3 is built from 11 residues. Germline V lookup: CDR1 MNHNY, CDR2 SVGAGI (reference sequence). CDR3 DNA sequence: TGTGCCAGCAGTGACAGGTACGAGCAGTACTTC. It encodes CASSDRYEQYF.

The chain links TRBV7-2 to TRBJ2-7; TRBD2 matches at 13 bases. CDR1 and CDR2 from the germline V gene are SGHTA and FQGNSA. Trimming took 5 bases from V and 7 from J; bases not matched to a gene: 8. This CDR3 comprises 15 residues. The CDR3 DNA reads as TGTGCCAGCAGCCCAGAACTAGCGGGAGGGCAAGAGCAGTACTTC. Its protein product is CASSPELAGGQEQYF.

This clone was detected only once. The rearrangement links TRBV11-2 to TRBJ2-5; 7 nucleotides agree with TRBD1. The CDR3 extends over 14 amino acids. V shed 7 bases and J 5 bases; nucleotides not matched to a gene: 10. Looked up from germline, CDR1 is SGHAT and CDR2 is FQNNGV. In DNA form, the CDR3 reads TGTGCCAGCACCCCTACCGGGACAGAGGAGACCCAGTACTTC. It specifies CASTPTGTEETQYF.

The CDR3 loop reads CASSVGGTVNEKLFF. The CDR3 DNA sequence: TGTGCCAGCAGCGTTGGGGGGACGGTGAATGAAAAACTGTTTTTT. The chain recombines TRBV9 with TRBJ1-4; maybe TRBD1 (5 bases). CDR1 SGDLS and CDR2 YYNGEE come from the germline V gene. Trimming shortened V by 2 bases and J by 5 bases, and 13 bases separated the two germline ends. The CDR3 loop spans 15 amino acids.

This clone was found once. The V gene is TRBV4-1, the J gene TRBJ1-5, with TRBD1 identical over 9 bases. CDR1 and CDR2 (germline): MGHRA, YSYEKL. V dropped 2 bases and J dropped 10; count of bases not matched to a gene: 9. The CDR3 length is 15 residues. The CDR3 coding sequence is TGCGCCAGCAGCCAACCCCGGGACAGGGAATCCCCCCAGCATTTT. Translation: CASSQPRDRESPQHF.

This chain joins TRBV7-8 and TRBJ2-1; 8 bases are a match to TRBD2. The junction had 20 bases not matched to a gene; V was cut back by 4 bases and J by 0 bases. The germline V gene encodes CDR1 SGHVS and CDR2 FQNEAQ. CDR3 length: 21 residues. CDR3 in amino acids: CASSSARLARTEPFSYNEQFF. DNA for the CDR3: TGTGCCAGCAGCTCTGCGCGACTAGCGAGAACTGAACCGTTCTCCTACAATGAGCAGTTCTTC.